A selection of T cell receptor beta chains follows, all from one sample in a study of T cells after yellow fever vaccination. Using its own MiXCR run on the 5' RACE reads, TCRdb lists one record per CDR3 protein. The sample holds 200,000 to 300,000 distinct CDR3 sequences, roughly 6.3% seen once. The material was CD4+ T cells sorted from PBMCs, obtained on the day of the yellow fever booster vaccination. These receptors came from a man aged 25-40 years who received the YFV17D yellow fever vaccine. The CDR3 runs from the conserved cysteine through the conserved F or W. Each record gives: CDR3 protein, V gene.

CSALASGDTQYF TRBV20-1
CAISFRQGPTDTQYF TRBV10-3
CASSLTVGRTPRNTIYF TRBV3-1
CASSQVFQPQHF TRBV3-1
CAISAETTNTEAFF TRBV10-3
CASSLHAGTGELFF TRBV7-9
CASSFGRGLRNTGELFF TRBV11-1
CSASPKGSGANVLTF TRBV20-1
CATVGERTDTGELFF TRBV28
CASSSVSGANVLTF TRBV27
CSARDPVGNEKLFF TRBV20-1
CSARRPRGSTGELFF TRBV20-1
CSASQQGSNQPQHF TRBV20-1
CAIRTGTGSTDTQYF TRBV10-3
CASSKTSGRVEGTDTQYF TRBV5-6
CASRTGQEANYGYTF TRBV6-5
CASSMVAGATDTQYF TRBV11-2
CASTTMGEYGYTF TRBV4-2
CASSLALPATYEQYF TRBV7-9
CSAIPPSGPYNEQFF TRBV20-1
CSAFLTREMGEQFF TRBV20-1
CASSLGGAETQYF TRBV13
CASSPQGLASHEQYF TRBV7-2
CASSQGDRGPLSPLHF TRBV5-6
CASKDAGTYEQYF TRBV5-1
CASNAGGETDTQYF TRBV6-1
CAWRRGQASTDTQYF TRBV30
CASTGPGVGGELFF TRBV27
CASSYYDEQFF TRBV6-2/TRBV6-3
CASSFSQNSYNEQFF TRBV6-5
CSARDGTGELFF TRBV20-1
CSARSSFTGISPLHF TRBV20-1
CATTRVGTSWNEQFF TRBV5-4
CASGYGGGWATAFF TRBV6-5
CASESTDTQYF TRBV18
CASSLGHGEQYF TRBV12-3/TRBV12-4
CSARLQGAFQETQYF TRBV20-1
CASSQNRVAGNTIYF TRBV4-2
CSARGRLAGNSYEQYF TRBV20-1
CASGAVRQFF TRBV7-2
CASSQEEGRSPLHF TRBV4-2
CASSSGNTGELFF TRBV5-1
CASSVGGAGANVLTF TRBV9
CSANLPVGHNEQFF TRBV20-1
CASSEYTGRAHNEQFF TRBV25-1
CASTRAGPVRNEQYF TRBV28
CASSYKETQYF TRBV7-2
CASSGEARDTQYF TRBV5-1
CASSSSNEQFF TRBV5-1
CSVATGGVGYGYTF TRBV29-1